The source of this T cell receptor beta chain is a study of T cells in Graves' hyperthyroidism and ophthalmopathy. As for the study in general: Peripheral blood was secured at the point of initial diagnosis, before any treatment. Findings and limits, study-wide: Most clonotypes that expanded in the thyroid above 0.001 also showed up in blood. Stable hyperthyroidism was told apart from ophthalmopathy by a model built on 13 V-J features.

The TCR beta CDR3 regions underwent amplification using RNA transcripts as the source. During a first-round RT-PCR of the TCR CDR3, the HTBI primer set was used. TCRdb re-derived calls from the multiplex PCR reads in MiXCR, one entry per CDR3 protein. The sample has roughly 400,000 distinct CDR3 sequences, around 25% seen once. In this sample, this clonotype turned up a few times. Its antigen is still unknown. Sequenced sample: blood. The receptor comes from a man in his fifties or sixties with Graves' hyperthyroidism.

CDR3 coding DNA: TGTGCCAGCAGTGCCGGGCAGGGATGGACAGATACGCAGTATTTT. Protein: CASSAGQGWTDTQYF. The chain uses TRBV6-1 and TRBJ2-3; tentative D call: TRBD1 (5 bases). This CDR3 has 15 amino acids. The germline gives CDR1 MNHNS, CDR2 SASEGT. Trimming shortened V by 4 bases and J by 3 bases, and 14 bases separated the two germline ends.